Below, 17 T cell receptor beta chains from the same sample are listed, as sequenced in a study of cytomegalovirus exposure and HLA in healthy donors. 13 Jbeta primers and 60 Vbeta primers were used for the PCR. Sequenced by immunoSEQ multiplex PCR; TCRdb stores in-frame clones only, minus some. The data show roughly 180,000 clones, with approximately 80% seen just once and more than 4% held by the top ten. Sequenced material: PBMCs. The receptors come from a man aged 18-30 years in good health and CMV-seronegative.

The chain couples TRBV6-1 to TRBJ2-7, with D perhaps TRBD2 (5 bases). The CDR3 has 12 amino acids. V was cut by 8 bases and J by 1 base, with 9 bases left in between. The V gene's germline CDR1 is MNHNS and CDR2 SASEGT. The CDR3 DNA follows: TGTGCCAGCCCCTCGGGGTCCTACGAGCAGTACTTC. Amino acids: CASPSGSYEQYF.

This clone has just one count. A junction boundary mismatches the germline segment, possibly from a read error. This chain joins TRBV7-2 and TRBJ2-7; TRBD2 aligns across 7 bases. CDR1 is SGHTA, CDR2 FQGNSA, per germline. CDR3 length: 13 amino acids. The CDR3 loop reads CASSLNSDGRPDF. CDR3 nucleotide sequence: TGTGCCAGCAGCTTAAATTCCGACGGGAGGCCAGACTTC.

The chain joins TRBV10-1 to TRBJ1-1; no definite D call. The CDR3 runs to 12 residues. Trimming pared 4 bases from V and 9 bases from J, leaving 12 bases between. Germline CDR1 WNHNN, CDR2 SYGVQD (reference sequence). CDR3 nucleotides: TGCGCCAGCAGTGCCGGTGAGGGAAAAGCTTTCTTT. Its translation is CASSAGEGKAFF.

The V and J genes are TRBV2 and TRBJ1-2; D perhaps matches TRBD1 (5 bases). The CDR3 has 14 residues. V lost 1 base, J lost 2 bases, and 8 bases lay in between. The germline V gene encodes CDR1 SNHLY and CDR2 FYNNEI. CDR3 DNA: TGTGCCAGCAGTGAAGAGAGACAGAACTATGGCTACACCTTC. Protein product: CASSEERQNYGYTF.

The rearrangement joins TRBV5-1 to TRBJ2-5; tentatively, D is TRBD2 (6 bases). Trimming left V 1 base short and J 5 bases short, with 15 bases between. CDR1 and CDR2 from the germline V gene are SGHRS and YFSETQ. The CDR3 spans 15 residues. The chain's CDR3 is CASSLQRAGAETQYF. CDR3 coding DNA: TGCGCCAGCAGCTTGCAGCGGGCCGGGGCGGAGACCCAGTACTTC.

CDR3 in DNA: TGTGCCAGCAGCTTAGAGGAGGGGAGGGGGGGTGACTACGAGCAGTACTTC. Protein: CASSLEEGRGGDYEQYF. The genes are TRBV7-9 and TRBJ2-7; perhaps TRBD2 as D (7 bases). V was cut by 1 base and J by 3 bases, with 19 bases left in between. Per the germline V gene, CDR1 is SEHNR and CDR2 is FQNEAQ (reference sequence). This CDR3 is built from 17 residues.

With regard to this clone: An end of the junction does not agree with germline; a read error may underlie this. The rearrangement joins TRBV5-8 to TRBJ1-1; no reliable D call. The CDR3 sequence is 15 residues long. CDR1 is SGHTS and CDR2 is YDEGEE in the germline V gene. CDR3 sequence (DNA): TGCGCCAGCAGCCACAGTCGGGGAAAAGCTACTGAAGCTTTCTTT. Protein: CASSHSRGKATEAFF. The variable domain in full, with the rest retrieved from reference TRBV5-8 and TRBJ1-1, is EAGVTQSPTHLIKTRGQQATLRCSPISGHTSVYWYQQALGLGLQFLLWYDEGEERNRGNFPPRFSGRQFPNYSSELNVNALELEDSALYLCASSHSRGKATEAFFGQGTRLTVV.

The J gene is TRBJ1-5, the V gene TRBV6-1, with no clear D. The CDR3 runs to 12 residues. In germline, CDR1 is MNHNS, CDR2 SASEGT. Trimming stripped 8 bases from V and 5 bases from J, with 10 bases between. CDR3 coding DNA: TGTGCCAGCGCGGCCGTAGATCAGCCCCAGCATTTT. Protein product: CASAAVDQPQHF.

The rearrangement links TRBV7-2 to TRBJ2-7; possible D gene TRBD2, 5 bases. This CDR3 contains 13 residues. Germline assignment: CDR1 SGHTA and CDR2 FQGNSA. V gave up 5 bases and J gave up 5 bases, with 13 bases separating them. The CDR3 bases are TGTGCCAGCAGCAGTAGGGCGGGCGACGAGCAGTACTTC. Translation gives CASSSRAGDEQYF. The full variable domain, rest sourced from reference TRBV7-2 and TRBJ2-7, is GAGVSQSPSNKVTEKGKDVELRCDPISGHTALYWYRQSLGQGLEFLIYFQGNSAPDKSGLPSDRFSAERTGGSVSTLTIQRTQQEDSAVYLCASSSRAGDEQYFGPGTRLTVT.

V and J are TRBV5-5 and TRBJ2-7; TRBD1 agrees at 10 bases. CDR3 length equals 15 residues. Trimming cost V 6 bases and J 2 bases; bases outside gene matches: 8. Germline loops: CDR1 SGHKS, CDR2 YYEKEE (reference sequence). The CDR3 DNA is TGTGCCAGCATCCGGGTCGGGACAGGGGCCTACGAGCAGTACTTC. Protein sequence: CASIRVGTGAYEQYF.

The chain links TRBV7-9 to TRBJ2-1, with a tentative D call TRBD2 (5 bases). Trimming took off 3 bases at V and 0 bases at J, with 9 bases between the two ends. Germline V CDR1 and CDR2: SEHNR, FQNEAQ (reference sequence). This CDR3 is built from 15 residues. The CDR3 DNA sequence: TGTGCCAGCAGCTTGATAGGGAGCTCCTACAATGAGCAGTTCTTC. It specifies CASSLIGSSYNEQFF.

DNA of the CDR3: TGTGCCACCAGCACAAGACGAGGTGAAAAACTGTTTTTT. It yields the protein CATSTRRGEKLFF. The chain is built from TRBV15 and TRBJ1-4; D is ambiguous. From germline, CDR1 is LNHNV and CDR2 YYDKDF (reference sequence). V lost 4 bases to trimming and J lost 7 bases, with 10 bases between them. This CDR3 has 13 residues.

This rearrangement joins TRBV18 to TRBJ1-6, with D uncertain. CDR1 is KGHSH and CDR2 is LQKENI in the germline V gene. The V end lost 5 bases, the J end lost 10 bases, and 9 bases lay between the germline ends. This CDR3 has 12 residues. The CDR3 reads CASSGQSSPLHF. Here the CDR3 DNA reads TGTGCCAGCTCAGGTCAGTCGTCACCCCTCCACTTT.

This chain links TRBV14 with TRBJ2-5; TRBD2 aligns across 9 bases. Germline CDR1 SGHDN, CDR2 FVKESK. This CDR3 is built from 16 residues. V shed 1 base, J shed 1 base, and the junction held 4 bases outside the gene matches. The CDR3 sequence: CASSQARTSAQETQYF. The CDR3 DNA is TGTGCCAGCAGCCAAGCAAGGACTAGCGCCCAAGAGACCCAGTACTTC.

This clone has more than one count but fewer than ten. This chain joins TRBV5-6 and TRBJ1-1, with a tentative D call TRBD1 (6 bases). Trimming stripped 7 bases from V and 2 bases from J, with 12 bases between. Germline V gene sequence: CDR1 SGHDT, CDR2 YYEEEE. This CDR3 contains 13 residues. CDR3: CASSYRDNTEAFF. The CDR3 nucleotides read TGTGCCAGCTCATACAGGGATAACACTGAAGCTTTCTTT.

The chain links TRBV15 to TRBJ1-2; 10 bases match TRBD1. The CDR3 is 14 amino acids. Trimming at V came to 4 bases and at J to 7 bases, leaving 6 bases not matched to a gene. Germline V gene sequence: CDR1 LNHNV, CDR2 YYDKDF (reference sequence). As DNA, the CDR3 is TGTGCCACCAGCATTTCCGGGACAGGGGTTGGCTACACCTTC. Its protein is CATSISGTGVGYTF.

This chain uses TRBV15 with TRBJ2-1, with TRBD2 matching 12 bases. V shed 7 bases, J shed 8 bases, and the junction held 12 bases outside the gene matches. Per germline, CDR1 LNHNV and CDR2 YYDKDF (reference sequence). CDR3 length equals 16 residues. CDR3 DNA: TGTGCCACCAACCGACTAGCGGGAGTGGGTAGGGATGAGCAGTTCTTC. The encoded protein is CATNRLAGVGRDEQFF.